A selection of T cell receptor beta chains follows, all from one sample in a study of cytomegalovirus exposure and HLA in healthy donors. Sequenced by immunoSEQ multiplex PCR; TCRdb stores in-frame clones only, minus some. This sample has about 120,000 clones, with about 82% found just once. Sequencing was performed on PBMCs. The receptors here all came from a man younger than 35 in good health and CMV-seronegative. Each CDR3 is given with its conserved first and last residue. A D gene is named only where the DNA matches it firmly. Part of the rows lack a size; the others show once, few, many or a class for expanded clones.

TGTGCCAGCTCCGGGACTAGCGGAAAAAATGAGCAGTTCTTC	CASSGTSGKNEQFF	NA	TRBD2	TRBV18	TRBJ2-1
TGTGCCAGCTCACCCCCTCCGGGCTGGGGGGGCACTGAAGCTTTCTTT	CASSPPPGWGGTEAFF	NA	NA	TRBV18	TRBJ1-1
TGTGCCAGCAGCACAAGACAGGGGGCGGTCAATGGCTACACCTTC	CASSTRQGAVNGYTF	NA	TRBD1	TRBV5-4	TRBJ1-2
TGTGCCAGCAAGGGGGGCAGTGGGGACAGTACCCAGAATCAGCCCCAGCATTTT	CASKGGSGDSTQNQPQHF	NA	TRBD1	TRBV27	TRBJ1-5
TGTGCCTGGAGTGGAGCGTGGGGCGTTTTCTACACCTTC	CAWSGAWGVFYTF	NA	NA	TRBV30	TRBJ1-2
TGTGCCAGCAGTTCCCCTCGGCGGGAGCAGTACTTC	CASSSPRREQYF	NA	NA	TRBV27	TRBJ2-7
TGTGCCAGCAGTGGCCGGGACAGGGTTGGCTACACCTTC	CASSGRDRVGYTF	NA	TRBD1	TRBV7-6	TRBJ1-2
TGTGCCAGCAGCCTACGGACTAGCGGGAGTTCCTACGAGCAGTACTTC	CASSLRTSGSSYEQYF	NA	TRBD2	TRBV14	TRBJ2-7
TGTGCCAGCAGCTTGCGGACAGGGGTCTACGAGCAGTACTTC	CASSLRTGVYEQYF	NA	TRBD1	TRBV7-8	TRBJ2-7
TGTGCCAGCCGAGGGGACAGCGCCTATGGCTACACCTTC	CASRGDSAYGYTF	NA	TRBD1	TRBV27	TRBJ1-2
TGCGCCAGCAGCTTGTACGAGGGAGGGCCGGGGGAGCAGTACTTC	CASSLYEGGPGEQYF	NA	TRBD2	TRBV5-1	TRBJ2-7
TGTGCCAGCAGCTGGTCTGGGGGGGCGTTTAGCACAGATACGCAGTATTTT	CASSWSGGAFSTDTQYF	once	NA	TRBV7-2	TRBJ2-3
TGTGCCAGCAGCTTGTCGCACAGGGGGTGGCCCTACGAGCAGTACTTC	CASSLSHRGWPYEQYF	NA	TRBD1	TRBV5-6	TRBJ2-7
TGTGCCAGCAGTCCAATCAGGGCGGAGGGTCAGCCCCAGCATTTT	CASSPIRAEGQPQHF	NA	NA	TRBV6-1	TRBJ1-5
TGTGCCTGGCAGAAGACAGGCCAAACAGATACGCAGTATTTT	CAWQKTGQTDTQYF	NA	NA	TRBV30	TRBJ2-3
TGTGCCAGCAGCGTGACTAGCGGGAACAATGAGCAGTTCTTC	CASSVTSGNNEQFF	NA	TRBD2	TRBV7-2	TRBJ2-1
TGCGCCAGCAGCGCCGTGGGGAGCGGGAGGAGGAATGAGCAGTTCTTC	CASSAVGSGRRNEQFF	NA	TRBD2	TRBV5-1	TRBJ2-1
TGTGCCAGCAGCTCCCAAGGTAGACGACAGGGGATGAACACTGAAGCTTTCTTT	CASSSQGRRQGMNTEAFF	NA	TRBD1	TRBV7-9	TRBJ1-1
TGTGCCAGCAGCTTCGAATCCGGACAGGGATATGAGACCCAGTACTTC	CASSFESGQGYETQYF	NA	TRBD1	TRBV5-4	TRBJ2-5
TGTGCCAGCAGCTTACACACGAAAGAGACCCAGTACTTC	CASSLHTKETQYF	NA	NA	TRBV11-2	TRBJ2-5
TGTGCCAGCAGCGCCGTTCCGGGACAGGGGGCAGATACGCAGTATTTT	CASSAVPGQGADTQYF	NA	TRBD1	TRBV5-5	TRBJ2-3
TGTGCCAGTAGTGTGGACAGGGCCTCCTACGAGCAGTACTTC	CASSVDRASYEQYF	NA	TRBD1	TRBV19	TRBJ2-7
TGTGCCAGCAGTTACACGAACAGGCAGAGTGAAGCTTTCTTT	CASSYTNRQSEAFF	NA	NA	TRBV6-5	TRBJ1-1
TGTGCCAGCAGCTCTCGGACTAGCGGGAGATACGAGCAGTACTTC	CASSSRTSGRYEQYF	NA	TRBD2	TRBV11-2	TRBJ2-7